This T cell receptor (beta chain) stems from a study of radiotherapy plus CTLA-4 blockade in lung cancer. Overall study: Patients showed objective responses in 18% of cases and disease control in roughly 34%.

CDR3 length equals 15 residues. Germline CDR1 is SGHVS and CDR2 is FQNEAQ. Trimming took 6 bases from V and 2 from J; bases not matched to a gene: 10. CTLA-4 blockade with ipilimumab, together with focal radiation, was given to patients with chemo-refractory metastatic non-small-cell lung cancer. Study results and caveats: The authors reported that early blood T cell clone dynamics, with interferon-beta, best predicted response. Peripheral blood showed expansion of tumor-derived TCR clones after radiotherapy and ipilimumab.

The data were produced by immunoSEQ multiplex PCR, yet TCRdb's version contains in-frame clones alone and is incomplete. The sample has 45,000 to 60,000 clones, approximately 80% seen once; the top ten hold about 2.2%. With regard to this clone: The antigen is unknown.

V usage is TRBV7-8 and J usage is TRBJ2-7; TRBD2 aligns across 7 bases. The sample here was peripheral blood, taken from a patient treated with radiotherapy plus ipilimumab. The source is a human donor with non-small cell lung cancer whose response to radiotherapy plus ipilimumab could not be evaluated. The CDR3 spells CASSFLAGQTYEQYF. The CDR3 DNA sequence: TGTGCCAGCAGTTTTTTAGCGGGCCAAACCTACGAGCAGTACTTC.